These T cell receptor beta chains were read from a single sample in a study of cytomegalovirus exposure and HLA in healthy donors. TCRdb's table, derived via immunoSEQ multiplex PCR, lists solely in-frame clones and lacks some. The sample holds some 140,000 clones, about four fifths seen once. Source material: PBMCs. The receptor source for this set is a man in his thirties or forties in good health. Both conserved end residues are part of each CDR3. A D gene is named only where the DNA matches it firmly. Clone size is not always given. Where it is, it says once, few, many or a class for expanded clones.

clone_size,j_call,v_call,d_call,cdr3_aa,cdr3_nt
.,TRBJ2-5,TRBV2,TRBD2,CASTDGSGRAETQYF,TGTGCCAGCACGGACGGTAGCGGGAGGGCGGAGACCCAGTACTTC
.,TRBJ2-1,TRBV27,.,CASNPQLGQGGNEQFF,TGTGCCAGCAATCCTCAATTAGGCCAGGGGGGCAATGAGCAGTTCTTC
.,TRBJ1-1,TRBV6-5,.,CASSFGLVATEAFF,TGTGCCAGCAGTTTCGGACTGGTGGCCACTGAAGCTTTCTTT
.,TRBJ2-4,TRBV9,TRBD1,CASSVDRGWENIQYF,TGTGCCAGCAGCGTAGACAGGGGGTGGGAAAACATTCAGTACTTC
.,TRBJ1-2,TRBV7-9,.,CASSFGESGASYGYTF,TGTGCCAGCAGCTTTGGGGAATCAGGGGCAAGCTATGGCTACACCTTC
.,TRBJ1-1,TRBV27,.,CASSYRSNTEAFF,TGTGCCAGCAGTTACAGGTCGAACACTGAAGCTTTCTTT
.,TRBJ2-5,TRBV2,TRBD1,CASSVGTVSQETQYF,TGTGCCAGCAGTGTGGGGACAGTCTCACAAGAGACCCAGTACTTC
.,TRBJ2-7,TRBV12-5,.,CASESDNSYEQYF,TGTGCTAGCGAGTCTGACAACTCCTACGAGCAGTACTTC
.,TRBJ2-7,TRBV6-5,TRBD1,CASSYDRVRLEQYF,TGTGCCAGCAGTTACGACAGGGTACGGCTCGAGCAGTACTTC
once,TRBJ2-3,TRBV12-5,TRBD1,CASTPGQGKEDTQYF,TGTGCTAGCACTCCGGGACAGGGGAAGGAAGATACGCAGTATTTT
.,TRBJ1-5,TRBV15,.,CATRRGGDNLANQPQHF,TGTGCCACCAGGAGAGGTGGGGACAACTTAGCAAATCAGCCCCAGCATTTT
.,TRBJ1-2,TRBV19,.,CASSSVRDYGYTF,TGTGCCAGTAGTTCGGTCCGGGACTATGGCTACACCTTC
.,TRBJ2-5,TRBV11-3,.,CASSLYGQETQYF,TGTGCCAGCAGCTTATACGGTCAAGAGACCCAGTACTTC
.,TRBJ1-3,TRBV19,.,CASSWGAGNTIYF,TGTGCCAGCTCTTGGGGGGCTGGAAACACCATATATTTT
.,TRBJ2-3,TRBV6-4,TRBD2,CASSGAGEEDTQYF,TGTGCCAGCAGTGGAGCGGGAGAAGAAGATACGCAGTATTTT
.,TRBJ2-1,TRBV5-1,.,CASSSGTPNNEQFF,TGCGCCAGCAGCTCCGGGACACCAAACAATGAGCAGTTCTTC
.,TRBJ2-5,TRBV6-5,.,CASRSTGQETQYF,TGTGCCAGCAGGTCGACAGGACAAGAGACCCAGTACTTC
.,TRBJ2-1,TRBV7-9,TRBD2,CASSLSGRIDEQFF,TGTGCCAGCAGCTTAAGCGGGAGGATCGATGAGCAGTTCTTC
.,TRBJ1-6,TRBV14,.,CASSNRAGTSPLHF,TGTGCCAGCAGCAACAGGGCAGGGACTTCACCCCTCCACTTT
.,TRBJ2-1,TRBV28,TRBD1,CASSLTGNNEQFF,TGTGCCAGCAGTTTGACAGGGAACAATGAGCAGTTCTTC
.,TRBJ2-7,TRBV19,TRBD2,CASSSGSYDEQYF,TGTGCCAGCTCGAGCGGGAGTTACGACGAGCAGTACTTC
.,TRBJ2-7,TRBV18,.,CASSPDRNEQYF,TGTGCCAGCTCACCAGACAGAAATGAGCAGTACTTC
.,TRBJ1-2,TRBV20-1,.,CSVYTNGYTF,TGCAGTGTTTACACCAATGGCTACACCTTC
.,TRBJ2-5,TRBV11-3,.,CASAGETQYF,TGTGCCTCCGCGGGGGAGACCCAGTACTTC